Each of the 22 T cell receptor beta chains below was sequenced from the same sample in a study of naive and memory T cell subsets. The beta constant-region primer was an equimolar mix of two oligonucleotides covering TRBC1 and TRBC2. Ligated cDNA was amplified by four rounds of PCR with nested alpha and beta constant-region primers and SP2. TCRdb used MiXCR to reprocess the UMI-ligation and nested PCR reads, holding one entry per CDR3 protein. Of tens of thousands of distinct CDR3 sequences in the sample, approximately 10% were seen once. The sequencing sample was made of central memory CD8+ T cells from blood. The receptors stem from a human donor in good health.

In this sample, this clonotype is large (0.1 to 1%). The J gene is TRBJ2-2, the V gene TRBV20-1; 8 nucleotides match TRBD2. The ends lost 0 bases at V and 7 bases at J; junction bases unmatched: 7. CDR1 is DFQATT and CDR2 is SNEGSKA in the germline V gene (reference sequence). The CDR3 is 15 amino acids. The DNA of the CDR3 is TGCAGTGCTAGAGAACTAGCGGAAGAGATCGGGGAGCTGTTTTTT. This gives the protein CSARELAEEIGELFF.

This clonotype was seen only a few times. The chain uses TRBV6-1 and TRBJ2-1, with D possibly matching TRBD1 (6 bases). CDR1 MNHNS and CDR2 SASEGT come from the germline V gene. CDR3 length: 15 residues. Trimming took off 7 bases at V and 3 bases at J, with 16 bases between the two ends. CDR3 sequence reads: CASTQPGHDYNEQFF. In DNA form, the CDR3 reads TGTGCCAGCACTCAGCCGGGACACGACTACAATGAGCAGTTCTTC.

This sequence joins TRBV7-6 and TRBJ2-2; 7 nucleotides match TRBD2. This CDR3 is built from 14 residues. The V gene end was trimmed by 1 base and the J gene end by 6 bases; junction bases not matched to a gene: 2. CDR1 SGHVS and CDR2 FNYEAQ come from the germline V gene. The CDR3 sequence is CASSLGAGAGELFF. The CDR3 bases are TGTGCCAGCAGCTTAGGTGCGGGGGCCGGGGAGCTGTTTTTT.

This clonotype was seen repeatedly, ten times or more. The chain's CDR3 is CASSLSLGGKIFNEQFF. The CDR3 DNA reads TGTGCCAGCAGCTTATCCCTCGGCGGGAAAATCTTCAATGAGCAGTTCTTC. The genes are TRBV7-6 and TRBJ2-1; D might be TRBD2 (6 bases). V gave up 2 bases and J gave up 6 bases, with 20 bases separating them. The CDR3 extends over 17 amino acids. From germline, CDR1 is SGHVS and CDR2 FNYEAQ.

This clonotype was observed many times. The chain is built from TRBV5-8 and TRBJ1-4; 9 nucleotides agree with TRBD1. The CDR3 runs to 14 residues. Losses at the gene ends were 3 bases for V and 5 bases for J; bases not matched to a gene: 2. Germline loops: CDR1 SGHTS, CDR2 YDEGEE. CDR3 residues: CASSYGTGNEKLFF. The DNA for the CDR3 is TGTGCCAGCAGCTACGGGACAGGGAATGAAAAACTGTTTTTT.

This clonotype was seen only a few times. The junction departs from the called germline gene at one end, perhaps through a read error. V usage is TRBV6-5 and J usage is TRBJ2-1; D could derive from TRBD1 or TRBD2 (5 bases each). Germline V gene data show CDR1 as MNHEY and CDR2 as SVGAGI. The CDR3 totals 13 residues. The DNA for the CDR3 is TGTGCCAGCAGGAGGGGCTATGGAAATGTGCAGTTCTTC. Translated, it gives CASRRGYGNVQFF.

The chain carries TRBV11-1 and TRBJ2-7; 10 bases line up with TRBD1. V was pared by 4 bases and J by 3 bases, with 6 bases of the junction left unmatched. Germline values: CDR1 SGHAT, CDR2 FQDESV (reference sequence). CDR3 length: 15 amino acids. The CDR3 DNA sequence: TGTGCCAGCAGCTCCTCGGACAGGGGGATCTACGAGCAGTACTTC. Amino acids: CASSSSDRGIYEQYF.

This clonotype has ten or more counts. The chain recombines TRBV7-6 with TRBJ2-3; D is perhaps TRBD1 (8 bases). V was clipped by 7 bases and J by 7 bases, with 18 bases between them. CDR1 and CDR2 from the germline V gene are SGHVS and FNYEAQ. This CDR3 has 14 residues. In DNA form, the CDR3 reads TGTGCCAGCACAGGGGGCGGGAGTACGTATACGCAGTATTTT. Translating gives CASTGGGSTYTQYF. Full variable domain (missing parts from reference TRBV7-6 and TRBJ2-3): GAGVSQSPRYKVTKRGQDVALRCDPISGHVSLYWYRQALGQGPEFLTYFNYEAQQDKSGLPNDRFSAERPEGSISTLTIQRTEQRDSAMYRCASTGGGSTYTQYFGPGTRLTVL.

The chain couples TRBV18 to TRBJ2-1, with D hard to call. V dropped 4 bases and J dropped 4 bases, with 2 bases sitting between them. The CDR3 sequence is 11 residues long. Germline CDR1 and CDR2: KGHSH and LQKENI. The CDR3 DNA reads TGTGCCAGCTCACTGTACAATGAGCAGTTCTTC. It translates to CASSLYNEQFF.

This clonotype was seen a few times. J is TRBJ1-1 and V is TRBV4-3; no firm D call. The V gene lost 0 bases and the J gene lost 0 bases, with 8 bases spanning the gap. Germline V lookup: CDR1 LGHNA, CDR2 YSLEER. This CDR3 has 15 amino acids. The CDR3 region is CASSQDRGLNTEAFF. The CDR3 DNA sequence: TGCGCCAGCAGCCAAGATCGAGGGCTGAACACTGAAGCTTTCTTT.

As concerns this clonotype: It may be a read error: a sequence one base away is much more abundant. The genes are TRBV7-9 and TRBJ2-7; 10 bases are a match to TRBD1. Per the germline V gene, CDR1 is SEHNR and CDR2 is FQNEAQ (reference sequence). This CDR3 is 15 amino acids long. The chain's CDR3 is CASSSPGQGIHELYF. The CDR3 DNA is TGTGCCAGCAGCTCCCCGGGACAGGGGATCCACGAGCTGTACTTC.

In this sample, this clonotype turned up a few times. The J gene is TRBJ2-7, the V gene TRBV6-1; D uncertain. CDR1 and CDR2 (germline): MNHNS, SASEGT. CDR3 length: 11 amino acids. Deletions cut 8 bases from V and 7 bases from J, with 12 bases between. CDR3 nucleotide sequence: TGTGCCAGCCATGAACAGCCGGAGCAGTACTTC. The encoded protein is CASHEQPEQYF.

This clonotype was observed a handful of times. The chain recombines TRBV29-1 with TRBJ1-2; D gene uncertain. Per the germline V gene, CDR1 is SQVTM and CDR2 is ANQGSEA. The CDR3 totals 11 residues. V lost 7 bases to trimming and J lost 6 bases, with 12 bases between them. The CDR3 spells CSGRVGDGYTF. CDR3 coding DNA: TGCAGCGGGAGGGTTGGCGATGGCTACACCTTC. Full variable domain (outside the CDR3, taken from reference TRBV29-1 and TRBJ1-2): SAVISQKPSRDICQRGTSLTIQCQVDSQVTMMFWYRQQPGQSLTLIATANQGSEATYESGFVIDKFPISRPNLTFSTLTVSNMSPEDSSIYLCSGRVGDGYTFGSGTRLTVV.

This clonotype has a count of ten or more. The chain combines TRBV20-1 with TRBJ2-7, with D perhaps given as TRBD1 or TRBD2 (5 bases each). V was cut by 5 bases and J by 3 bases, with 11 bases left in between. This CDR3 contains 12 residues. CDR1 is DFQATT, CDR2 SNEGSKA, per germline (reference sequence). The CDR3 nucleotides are TGCAGTGCTTTGGGGGAAGGCTACGAGCAGTACTTC. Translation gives CSALGEGYEQYF.

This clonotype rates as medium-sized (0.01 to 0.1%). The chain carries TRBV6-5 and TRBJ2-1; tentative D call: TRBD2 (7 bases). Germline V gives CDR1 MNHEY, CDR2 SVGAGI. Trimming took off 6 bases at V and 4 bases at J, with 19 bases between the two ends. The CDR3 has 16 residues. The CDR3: CASSSGGASRYNEQFF. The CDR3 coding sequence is TGTGCCAGCAGCTCGGGGGGCGCTAGCAGATACAATGAGCAGTTCTTC.

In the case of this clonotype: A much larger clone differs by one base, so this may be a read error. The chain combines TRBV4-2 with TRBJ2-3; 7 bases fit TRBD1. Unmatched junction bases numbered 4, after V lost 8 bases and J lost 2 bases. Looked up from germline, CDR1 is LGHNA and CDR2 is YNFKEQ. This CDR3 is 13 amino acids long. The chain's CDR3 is CASRDSYTDTQYF. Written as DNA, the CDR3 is TGTGCCAGCCGGGACAGCTACACAGATACGCAGTATTTT.

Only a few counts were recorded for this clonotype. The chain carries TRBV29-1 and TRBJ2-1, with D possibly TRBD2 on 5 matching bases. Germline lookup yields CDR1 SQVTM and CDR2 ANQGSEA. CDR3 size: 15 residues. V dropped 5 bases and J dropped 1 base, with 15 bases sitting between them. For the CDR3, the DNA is TGCAGCGTTCCTCGGGGAACGGTGTCCTACAATGAGCAGTTCTTC. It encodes CSVPRGTVSYNEQFF.

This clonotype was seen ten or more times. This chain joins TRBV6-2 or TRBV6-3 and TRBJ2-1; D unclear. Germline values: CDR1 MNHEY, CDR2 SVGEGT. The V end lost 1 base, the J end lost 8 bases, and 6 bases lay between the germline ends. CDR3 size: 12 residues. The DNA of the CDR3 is TGTGCCAGCAGTTACTTTGGGGATGAGCAGTTCTTC. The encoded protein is CASSYFGDEQFF.

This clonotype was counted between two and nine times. The CDR3 is CASISSGTGIGEQFF. The CDR3, as DNA: TGTGCCAGCATTTCTTCCGGGACAGGGATCGGTGAGCAGTTCTTC. The chain recombines TRBV28 with TRBJ2-1; TRBD1 matches 9 bases. Germline V lookup: CDR1 MDHEN, CDR2 SYDVKM. The CDR3 is made up of 15 amino acids. Trimming took 7 bases from V and 9 from J; bases not matched to a gene: 13.

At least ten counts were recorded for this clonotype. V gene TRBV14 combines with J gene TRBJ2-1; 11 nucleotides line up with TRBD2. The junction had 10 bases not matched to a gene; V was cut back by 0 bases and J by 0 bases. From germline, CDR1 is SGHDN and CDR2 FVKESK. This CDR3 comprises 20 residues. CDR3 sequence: CASSQEETSGIGGSYNEQFF. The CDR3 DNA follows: TGTGCCAGCAGCCAAGAGGAGACTAGCGGGATCGGCGGCTCCTACAATGAGCAGTTCTTC. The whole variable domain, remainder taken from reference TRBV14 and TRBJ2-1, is EAGVTQFPSHSVIEKGQTVTLRCDPISGHDNLYWYRRVMGKEIKFLLHFVKESKQDESGMPNNRFLAERTGGTYSTLKVQPAELEDSGVYFCASSQEETSGIGGSYNEQFFGPGTRLTVL.

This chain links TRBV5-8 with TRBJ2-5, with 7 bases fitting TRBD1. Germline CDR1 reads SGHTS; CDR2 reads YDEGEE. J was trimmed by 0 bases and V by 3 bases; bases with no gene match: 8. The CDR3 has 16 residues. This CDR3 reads CASSSRDRGHQETQYF. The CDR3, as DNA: TGTGCCAGCAGCTCCCGGGACAGAGGTCACCAAGAGACCCAGTACTTC.

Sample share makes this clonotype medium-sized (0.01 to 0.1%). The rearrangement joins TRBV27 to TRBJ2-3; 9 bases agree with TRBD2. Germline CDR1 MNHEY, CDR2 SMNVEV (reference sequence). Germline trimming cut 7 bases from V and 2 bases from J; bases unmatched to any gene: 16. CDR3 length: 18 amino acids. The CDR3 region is CASTQMASGRTVTDTQYF. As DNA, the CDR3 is TGTGCCAGCACTCAAATGGCGAGCGGGAGGACCGTCACAGATACGCAGTATTTT.